What follows are 21 T cell receptor beta chains derived from one specimen sequenced in a study of shared clonotypes between healthy human individuals. Clones were sequenced by immunoSEQ multiplex PCR, and TCRdb holds only the in-frame ones, with some missing. Of about 2.3 million clones listed, less than 95% are singletons. What was sequenced was naive CD4+ T cells from PBMCs. The subset denotes: CD45RA+ positively selected. The origin of the receptors is a man aged 18 to 29 in good health. Some clones in this sample may be carry-over from other donors' samples.

The CDR3 is CASSRRQLQSPNTEAFF. The CDR3 DNA reads as TGTGCCAGCTCACGACGACAGCTCCAAAGCCCAAACACTGAAGCTTTCTTT. The genes are TRBV18 and TRBJ1-1; perhaps TRBD1 as D (5 bases). The CDR3 is 17 amino acids. The germline CDR1 and CDR2 sequences are KGHSH and LQKENI. V was cut by 4 bases and J by 2 bases, with 20 bases left in between.

The V gene is TRBV28, the J gene TRBJ1-1; D is ambiguous. Trimming removed 6 bases at V and 6 bases at J, with 23 bases between. The CDR3 spans 16 residues. CDR1 is MDHEN, CDR2 SYDVKM, per germline. CDR3 nucleotides: TGTGCCAGCAGCCTGGGCGGCACCCCCCGAGTAGCTGAAGCTTTCTTT. Translating it yields CASSLGGTPRVAEAFF.

This clone appeared once. V and J are TRBV28 and TRBJ2-1, with D perhaps TRBD2 (6 bases). V lost 7 bases and J 4 bases, leaving 17 bases between the germline ends. Germline CDR1 MDHEN, CDR2 SYDVKM. The CDR3 runs 15 residues. CDR3 residues: CASTPSGSRYNEQFF. CDR3 DNA sequence: TGTGCCAGCACCCCGTCCGGGAGTAGGTACAATGAGCAGTTCTTC.

The gene calls are TRBV15 and TRBJ1-4, with D possibly TRBD1 on 5 matching bases. The CDR3 is made up of 13 amino acids. The V gene lost 4 bases and the J gene lost 7 bases, with 10 bases spanning the gap. The germline gives CDR1 LNHNV, CDR2 YYDKDF (reference sequence). CDR3 residues: CATSTRGSEKLFF. DNA of the CDR3: TGTGCCACCAGCACCCGGGGGAGTGAAAAACTGTTTTTT.

The chain employs TRBV7-9 and TRBJ2-2; the D gene is possibly TRBD1 (6 bases). Trimming removed 3 bases at V and 6 bases at J, with 14 bases between. Germline V gene lookup returns CDR1 SEHNR and CDR2 FQNEAQ (reference sequence). The CDR3 runs 15 residues. In nucleotides, the CDR3 is TGTGCCAGCAGCTTCAGACAGGCCAGGGCCGGGGAGCTGTTTTTT. Its translation is CASSFRQARAGELFF. The variable domain in full, completed from reference TRBV7-9 and TRBJ2-2, reads DTGVSQNPRHKITKRGQNVTFRCDPISEHNRLYWYRQTLGQGPEFLTYFQNEAQLEKSRLLSDRFSAERPKGSFSTLEIQRTEQGDSAMYLCASSFRQARAGELFFGEGSRLTVL.

The chain uses TRBV5-6 and TRBJ2-5; either TRBD1 or TRBD2 may supply D (6 bases each). Germline CDR1 is SGHDT and CDR2 is YYEEEE. With 4 bases removed from V and 2 bases from J, the gap between germline ends came to 15 bases. This CDR3 comprises 15 residues. CDR3 coding DNA: TGTGCCAGCAGCCGGGGGCCGTTCCAACAAGAGACCCAGTACTTC. This encodes CASSRGPFQQETQYF.

The chain joins TRBV10-3 to TRBJ2-1, with TRBD2 matching 12 bases. V gave up 5 bases and J gave up 8 bases; unmatched junction bases: 7. The V gene's germline CDR1 is ENHRY and CDR2 SYGVKD. The CDR3 runs to 15 residues. CDR3 protein: CAISKLAGGIDEQFF. CDR3 DNA: TGTGCCATCAGTAAACTAGCGGGAGGAATCGATGAGCAGTTCTTC.

Notes on this clone: This sample also contains other DNA sequences that code for the same CDR3. The chain employs TRBV18 and TRBJ1-2; D is ambiguous. The germline V gene encodes CDR1 KGHSH and CDR2 LQKENI. V lost 3 bases, J lost 0 bases, and 2 bases lay in between. This CDR3 comprises 12 residues. DNA for the CDR3: TGTGCCAGCTCACCCCCTAACTATGGCTACACCTTC. Its translation is CASSPPNYGYTF.

The chain combines TRBV11-2 with TRBJ1-3; no definite D call. The V gene's germline CDR1 is SGHAT and CDR2 FQNNGV. This CDR3 contains 11 residues. The V and J ends lost 4 bases and 9 bases respectively, with 7 bases between them. The CDR3 DNA sequence: TGTGCCAGCAGCTCCGAGATCACCATATATTTT. Translation: CASSSEITIYF.

The chain recombines TRBV28 with TRBJ2-7; 12 bases line up with TRBD1. This CDR3 is 14 amino acids long. Looked up from germline, CDR1 is MDHEN and CDR2 is SYDVKM. The J segment lost 3 bases and the V segment lost 6 bases, leaving 3 bases of the junction unmatched. The chain's CDR3 is CASRRDRGLYEQYF. In DNA, the CDR3 is TGTGCCAGCAGACGGGACAGGGGGCTCTACGAGCAGTACTTC.

This chain uses TRBV5-1 with TRBJ2-5; possibly TRBD2 for D (6 bases). The CDR3 has 14 amino acids. V was clipped by 4 bases and J by 0 bases, with 10 bases between them. Germline loops: CDR1 SGHRS, CDR2 YFSETQ. The CDR3 sequence: CASSGGTDQETQYF. In DNA, the CDR3 is TGCGCCAGCAGCGGGGGGACTGACCAAGAGACCCAGTACTTC.

Turning to this clone: Within the sample, other DNA sequences also encode this same CDR3. The chain has TRBV5-1 and TRBJ2-3, with D unresolved. V lost 1 base to trimming and J lost 0 bases, with 3 bases between them. Germline V gene lookup returns CDR1 SGHRS and CDR2 YFSETQ. The CDR3 covers 13 residues. CDR3 bases: TGCGCCAGCAGCTTGACCAGCACAGATACGCAGTATTTT. Translation gives CASSLTSTDTQYF.

This chain connects TRBV19 to TRBJ1-1; D ambiguous. CDR1 LNHDA and CDR2 SQIVND come from the germline V gene (reference sequence). This CDR3 is built from 11 residues. The V and J ends lost 6 bases and 1 base respectively, with 3 bases between them. This CDR3 reads CASRTNTEAFF. The CDR3 region has the DNA TGTGCCAGTAGAACGAACACTGAAGCTTTCTTT.

This chain uses TRBV28 with TRBJ2-7; D possibly corresponds to TRBD2 (5 bases). The CDR3 extends over 12 amino acids. Germline-derived CDR1 and CDR2 are MDHEN and SYDVKM. The V end was cut by 1 base, the J end by 7 bases, with 8 bases between. Here the CDR3 reads CASSLLGREQYF. The CDR3 nucleotides read TGTGCCAGCAGTTTATTGGGGAGAGAGCAGTACTTC.

The chain has TRBV6-1 and TRBJ1-2; D is uncertain. CDR1 and CDR2 from the germline V gene are MNHNS and SASEGT. The CDR3 spans 15 residues. The V end lost 2 bases, the J end lost 4 bases, and 14 bases lay between the germline ends. The CDR3 region is CASSEYMGQSYGYTF. CDR3 bases: TGTGCCAGCAGTGAATATATGGGCCAGAGCTATGGCTACACCTTC.

As to this clone: Other nucleotide sequences from this sample produce the same CDR3. V and J are TRBV10-3 and TRBJ2-7; tentative D call: TRBD1 (6 bases). This CDR3 has 12 residues. The germline V gene has CDR1 ENHRY and CDR2 SYGVKD. Trimming cost V 0 bases and J 7 bases, with 7 bases left between them. The CDR3 DNA follows: TGTGCCATCAGTGAGTCAGGGGGAGAGCAGTACTTC. Its protein is CAISESGGEQYF.

The chain combines TRBV29-1 with TRBJ2-3; the match to TRBD1 covers 8 bases. V was clipped by 6 bases and J by 0 bases; unmatched bases: 5. The germline V gene has CDR1 SQVTM and CDR2 ANQGSEA. The CDR3 consists of 14 residues. CDR3 in amino acids: CSVRTGTSTDTQYF. The DNA for the CDR3 is TGCAGCGTCCGGACAGGGACTAGCACAGATACGCAGTATTTT.

The chain couples TRBV11-2 to TRBJ2-2; D gene uncertain. Germline CDR1 and CDR2: SGHAT and FQNNGV. V was trimmed by 5 bases and J by 5 bases, leaving 15 bases between them. The length of the CDR3 is 15 residues. The chain's CDR3 is CASSPVVLSTGELFF. As DNA, the CDR3 is TGTGCCAGCAGCCCCGTCGTGCTCTCAACCGGGGAGCTGTTTTTT.

Notes on this clone: The sample has other DNA sequences that encode this CDR3 too. This chain uses TRBV5-1 with TRBJ1-2; possibly TRBD1 for D (6 bases). The CDR3 loop spans 14 amino acids. Trimming shortened V by 0 bases and J by 2 bases, and 8 bases separated the two germline ends. The germline CDR1 and CDR2 sequences are SGHRS and YFSETQ. In nucleotides, the CDR3 is TGCGCCAGCAGCTTGGAGGGGGTGAACTATGGCTACACCTTC. Translated, it gives CASSLEGVNYGYTF.

This clone was seen a handful of times. The J gene is TRBJ1-2, the V gene TRBV5-5; 9 bases map to TRBD1. This CDR3 spans 13 amino acids. Germline CDR1 reads SGHKS; CDR2 reads YYEKEE (reference sequence). J gave up 8 bases and V 5 bases, and 7 bases lay outside the gene matches. The CDR3 DNA reads TGTGCCAGCAGGGACGGGACAGGGAAGGGCTACACCTTC. It is translated as CASRDGTGKGYTF.

The chain combines TRBV28 with TRBJ2-7; 7 nucleotides line up with TRBD1. CDR1 is MDHEN and CDR2 is SYDVKM in the germline V gene. The V gene end was trimmed by 8 bases and the J gene end by 6 bases; junction bases not matched to a gene: 10. This CDR3 has 13 residues. The CDR3, as DNA: TGTGCCAGCCGGTACAGACAGGGTGGCGAGCAGTACTTC. It yields the protein CASRYRQGGEQYF.